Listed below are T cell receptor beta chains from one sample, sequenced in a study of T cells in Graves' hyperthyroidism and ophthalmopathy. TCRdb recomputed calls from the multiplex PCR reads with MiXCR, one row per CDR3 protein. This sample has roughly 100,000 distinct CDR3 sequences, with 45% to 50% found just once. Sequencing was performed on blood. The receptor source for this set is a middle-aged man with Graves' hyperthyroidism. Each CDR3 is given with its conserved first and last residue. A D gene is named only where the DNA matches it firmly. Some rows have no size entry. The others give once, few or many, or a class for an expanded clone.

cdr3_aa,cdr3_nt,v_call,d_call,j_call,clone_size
CSARSVTGRGYTF,TGCAGTGCTAGGAGCGTGACAGGGCGCGGCTACACCTTC,TRBV20-1,TRBD1,TRBJ1-2,NA
CASSEVKLFSYEQYF,TGTGCCAGCAGTGAAGTGAAGTTATTCTCCTACGAGCAGTACTTC,TRBV6-1,NA,TRBJ2-7,many
CASSPWTGSTEQYF,TGTGCCAGCAGCCCATGGACAGGGTCAACCGAGCAGTACTTC,TRBV9,TRBD1,TRBJ2-7,NA
CASSEGTSIHEQYF,TGTGCCAGCAGTGAAGGGACTAGTATCCACGAGCAGTACTTC,TRBV2,TRBD2,TRBJ2-7,NA
CANTVGRVENEQFF,TGTGCCAACACCGTAGGGAGGGTGGAGAATGAGCAGTTCTTC,TRBV7-2,TRBD2,TRBJ2-1,NA
CASRSGTGHYNEQFF,TGTGCCAGCAGGTCCGGGACAGGGCACTACAATGAGCAGTTCTTC,TRBV28,TRBD1,TRBJ2-1,few
CASRGRVISYEQYF,TGTGCCAGCAGGGGCAGGGTGATCTCCTACGAGCAGTACTTC,TRBV2,NA,TRBJ2-7,NA
CASSRDRGYEQYF,TGTGCCAGCAGCCGGGACAGGGGATACGAGCAGTACTTC,TRBV5-6,TRBD1,TRBJ2-7,many
CASSLISSYNEQFF,TGTGCCAGCAGCCTAATTTCTTCTTACAATGAGCAGTTCTTC,TRBV7-9,NA,TRBJ2-1,many
CAGYRRDGGPYSNQPQHF,TGTGCCGGATATAGACGCGACGGTGGCCCCTATAGCAATCAGCCCCAGCATTTT,TRBV6-4,NA,TRBJ1-5,few
CASIRRYRGRTEAFF,TGTGCCAGCATCCGCCGTTACAGGGGGAGGACTGAAGCTTTCTTT,TRBV7-9,TRBD1,TRBJ1-1,many
CSAYPGRNYNEQFF,TGCAGTGCCTACCCGGGGAGGAACTACAATGAGCAGTTCTTC,TRBV20-1,NA,TRBJ2-1,many
CASMVYGYTF,TGTGCCAGCATGGTCTATGGCTACACCTTC,TRBV2,NA,TRBJ1-2,many
CASSARGNTGELFF,TGCGCCAGCAGCGCGAGAGGGAACACCGGGGAGCTGTTTTTT,TRBV5-1,NA,TRBJ2-2,once
CASSSRQGEVGNEQFF,TGTGCCAGCAGCTCGCGACAGGGGGAGGTTGGGAATGAGCAGTTCTTC,TRBV7-9,TRBD1,TRBJ2-1,NA
CATSGRLAGGPAVQFF,TGTGCCACCAGTGGTCGACTAGCGGGAGGGCCGGCTGTACAGTTCTTC,TRBV24-1,TRBD2,TRBJ2-1,NA
CASSSEGLDTDTQYF,TGTGCCAGCAGCTCCGAGGGACTAGACACAGATACGCAGTATTTT,TRBV7-9,TRBD2,TRBJ2-3,NA
CASDFAGRNTEAFF,TGTGCCAGCGATTTCGCCGGTCGGAACACTGAAGCTTTCTTT,TRBV6-1,NA,TRBJ1-1,many